The clone carrying this T cell receptor (beta chain) was observed many times. This sample was included in a study of patients and donors after allogeneic stem cell transplantation. A single record per CDR3 protein comes from TCRdb applying MiXCR to the RT-PCR reads. The sample carries hundreds of thousands of distinct CDR3 sequences, roughly 17% recorded once. The CDR3 consists of 15 residues. V lost 1 base to trimming and J lost 5 bases; unmatched junction nucleotides: 6. The specimen sequenced was blood, either unsorted or a sorted T cell fraction (not recorded which). This chain uses TRBV12-3 or TRBV12-4 with TRBJ2-7; 9 nucleotides align to TRBD1. The receptor was isolated from a human donor who was either an allogeneic HSCT recipient or a stem cell or donor lymphocyte infusion donor (not recorded which). It is not recorded whose cells these are; they may come from a transplant donor. CDR3 loop: CASSLGGQGNNEQYF. As DNA, the CDR3 is TGTGCCAGCAGTTTAGGGGGACAGGGAAACAACGAGCAGTACTTC.